This T cell receptor (beta chain) appears in the sequencing data of a study of control samples from healthy donors and cancer patients. V was shortened by 0 bases and J by 7 bases, with 15 bases between the two germline ends. The CDR3 contains 14 residues. Germline CDR1 and CDR2: GTSNPN and SVGIG (reference sequence). Data came from immunoSEQ multiplex PCR; TCRdb stores just in-frame clones and leaves some out. The sample lists around 70,000 clones, about 95% occurring once. Sequenced material: blood. The sequence was collected from a woman aged 25 to 39 in good health. This chain uses TRBV30 with TRBJ1-1; weak D call: TRBD1 (5 bases). The CDR3 sequence is CAWSVLGARDEAFF. CDR3 coding DNA: TGTGCCTGGAGTGTACTCGGGGCTCGAGATGAAGCTTTCTTT.